These 23 T cell receptor beta chains share one sample of origin, sequenced in a study of T-cell memory formation after mild COVID-19. TCRdb reanalysed the 5' RACE reads using MiXCR and keeps one entry per CDR3 protein. The sample records fewer than 350,000 distinct CDR3 sequences, more than 15% being singletons. What was sequenced was PBMCs or a T cell subset sorted from them (not recorded which). Receptors were obtained from a man aged 18 to 30 who had mild COVID-19 (a few samples of this study predate the infection). Cell type and time point are not known.

This clonotype has just a few counts. V usage is TRBV20-1 and J usage is TRBJ1-4; 7 bases map to TRBD1. Trimming removed 5 bases from V and 8 bases from J; junction bases left unmatched: 8. Germline V gene data show CDR1 as DFQATT and CDR2 as SNEGSKA (reference sequence). This CDR3 comprises 13 residues. The CDR3 bases are TGCAGTGCTGGAACAGGGGTAATCGAAAAACTGTTTTTT. This codes for CSAGTGVIEKLFF.

The table lists this clonotype with a count of one. The V and J genes are TRBV4-1 and TRBJ1-2, with a possible D match to TRBD1 (6 bases). The germline CDR1 and CDR2 sequences are MGHRA and YSYEKL. Trimming removed 1 base at V and 4 bases at J, with 16 bases between. The CDR3 consists of 16 residues. CDR3 amino acids: CASSQAGGRGGYGYTF. The CDR3 DNA reads TGCGCCAGCAGCCAAGCCGGCGGCAGGGGTGGCTATGGCTACACCTTC.

The chain joins TRBV27 to TRBJ1-1; D uncertain. The CDR3 covers 16 residues. The V gene lost 2 bases and the J gene lost 0 bases, with 13 bases spanning the gap. The germline V gene encodes CDR1 MNHEY and CDR2 SMNVEV (reference sequence). In DNA form, the CDR3 reads TGTGCCAGCAGTTTAGCGTCGGTCACGTTGAACACTGAAGCTTTCTTT. This codes for CASSLASVTLNTEAFF.

In its sample, this clonotype was seen many times. The DNA of the CDR3 is TGTGCCAGCAGTTTAGAGGGGGTCCCCGGCACAGATACGCAGTATTTT. This sequence encodes CASSLEGVPGTDTQYF. The rearrangement links TRBV12-3 or TRBV12-4 to TRBJ2-3, with D possibly TRBD1 on 6 matching bases. The CDR3 covers 16 residues. V lost 1 base to trimming and J lost 1 base, with 12 bases between them.

This clonotype was seen a single time. The V gene is TRBV5-1, the J gene TRBJ1-1; D call uncertain. Trimming cost V 3 bases and J 0 bases, with 9 bases left between them. CDR1 is SGHRS and CDR2 is YFSETQ in the germline V gene. This CDR3 spans 14 amino acids. The CDR3 region is CASSSDGLNTEAFF. The CDR3 region has the DNA TGCGCCAGCAGCTCGGATGGGCTGAACACTGAAGCTTTCTTT.

This clonotype was picked up a small number of times. This rearrangement joins TRBV9 to TRBJ2-4; D call uncertain. The CDR3 consists of 16 residues. Germline CDR1 and CDR2: SGDLS and YYNGEE. The V and J ends lost 3 bases and 0 bases respectively, with 13 bases between them. This CDR3 reads CASSGSPVAAKNIQYF. The CDR3 nucleotides are TGTGCCAGCAGCGGATCCCCGGTTGCAGCCAAAAACATTCAGTACTTC.

This clonotype was seen a single time. The rearrangement links TRBV7-2 to TRBJ2-3, with 14 bases aligning to TRBD2. The CDR3 is 18 amino acids. CDR1 is SGHTA, CDR2 FQGNSA, per germline. V lost 4 bases, J lost 0 bases, and 6 bases stayed unmatched. CDR3 sequence (DNA): TGTGCCAGCAGCTCCCGACTAGCGGGGGGGCGGAGCACAGATACGCAGTATTTT. Protein product: CASSSRLAGGRSTDTQYF.

CDR3 sequence: CSARSAGGITDTQYF. CDR3 DNA: TGCAGTGCTAGGTCGGCGGGGGGCATCACAGATACGCAGTATTTT. This chain uses TRBV20-1 with TRBJ2-3; TRBD2 aligns across 8 bases. Germline V lookup: CDR1 DFQATT, CDR2 SNEGSKA (reference sequence). V lost 3 bases and J lost 2; bases outside the gene matches: 7. The CDR3 contains 15 residues.

The V gene is TRBV4-3, the J gene TRBJ1-4; D is uncertain. From germline, CDR1 is LGHNA and CDR2 YSLEER. Trimming pared 4 bases from V and 5 bases from J, leaving 14 bases between. The CDR3 consists of 15 residues. The CDR3 sequence: CASSRRLPGNEKLFF. CDR3 DNA: TGCGCCAGCAGCCGCCGACTACCGGGGAATGAAAAACTGTTTTTT.

The chain uses TRBV7-3 and TRBJ2-5; TRBD2 agrees at 7 bases. CDR3 length: 16 amino acids. Germline CDR1 is SGHTA and CDR2 is FQGTGA. J lost 4 bases, V lost 5 bases, and 13 bases had no gene match. CDR3 sequence (DNA): TGTGCCAGCAGCCCCCGGGAGGCGAGGCTGGGAGAGACCCAGTACTTC. It codes for CASSPREARLGETQYF.

In its sample, this clonotype was seen many times. The rearrangement uses TRBV20-1 and TRBJ1-5, with D hard to call. The V gene's germline CDR1 is DFQATT and CDR2 SNEGSKA (reference sequence). The V end lost 6 bases, the J end lost 2 bases, and 17 bases lay between the germline ends. This CDR3 is built from 15 residues. CDR3: CSAASGAPGNQPQHF. Written as DNA, the CDR3 is TGCAGTGCGGCCTCAGGAGCCCCGGGCAATCAGCCCCAGCATTTT.

This clonotype came up a few times. The V call is TRBV4-3, the J call TRBJ2-3; D gene uncertain. The V gene lost 1 base and the J gene lost 0 bases, with 11 bases spanning the gap. The CDR3 is 16 residues long. The germline V gene encodes CDR1 LGHNA and CDR2 YSLEER. Written as DNA, the CDR3 is TGCGCCAGCAGCCAAGCGCCTAGGGCCAGCACAGATACGCAGTATTTT. Protein: CASSQAPRASTDTQYF.

This clonotype has just a few counts. The V call is TRBV4-2, the J call TRBJ2-3; D unresolved. The germline gives CDR1 LGHNA, CDR2 YNFKEQ. The length of the CDR3 is 15 residues. The V end lost 0 bases, the J end lost 0 bases, and 7 bases lay between the germline ends. This chain's CDR3 is CASSQDGSSTDTQYF. DNA for the CDR3: TGTGCCAGCAGCCAAGACGGGTCTAGCACAGATACGCAGTATTTT.

J is TRBJ2-1 and V is TRBV12-3 or TRBV12-4; maybe TRBD2 (6 bases). Trimming pared 2 bases from V and 4 bases from J, leaving 9 bases between. This CDR3 spans 14 amino acids. The CDR3 protein is CASSLRDLYNEQFF. CDR3 nucleotide sequence: TGTGCCAGCAGTTTACGGGACTTGTACAATGAGCAGTTCTTC.

Only a few counts were recorded for this clonotype. The genes are TRBV10-3 and TRBJ2-2; TRBD1 is a possible D gene (5 bases). Between the trimmed V and J ends, which lost 2 bases and 1 base, there was a span of 8 bases. Germline loops: CDR1 ENHRY, CDR2 SYGVKD. CDR3 length: 15 residues. CDR3: CAISETRENTGELFF. For the CDR3, the DNA is TGTGCCATCAGTGAGACCAGGGAGAACACCGGGGAGCTGTTTTTT.

In this sample, this clonotype turned up many times. The chain recombines TRBV12-3 or TRBV12-4 with TRBJ2-5; 11 nucleotides agree with TRBD2. The J segment lost 0 bases and the V segment lost 5 bases, leaving 2 bases of the junction unmatched. The CDR3 spans 15 residues. CDR3 protein: CASSGLAGDQETQYF. In nucleotides, the CDR3 is TGTGCCAGCAGTGGACTAGCGGGCGACCAAGAGACCCAGTACTTC.

In this sample, this clonotype turned up a few times. The chain couples TRBV10-1 to TRBJ2-3; no clear D. Germline V CDR1 and CDR2: WNHNN, SYGVQD (reference sequence). Trimming pared 3 bases from V and 4 bases from J, leaving 11 bases between. The CDR3 runs 14 residues. The CDR3 is CASSEGIGSDTQYF. The DNA for the CDR3 is TGCGCCAGCAGTGAAGGGATCGGCTCAGATACGCAGTATTTT.

At least ten counts were recorded for this clonotype. The chain joins TRBV7-2 to TRBJ2-5; a weak D match, TRBD1 (6 bases). Germline V gene data show CDR1 as SGHTA and CDR2 as FQGNSA. V lost 3 bases to trimming and J lost 4 bases, with 9 bases between them. The CDR3 has 13 residues. The DNA of the CDR3 is TGTGCCAGCAGCTTTCAGGGGTCAGAGACCCAGTACTTC. Its translation: CASSFQGSETQYF.

The chain uses TRBV4-1 and TRBJ2-3; 9 bases line up with TRBD2. This CDR3 has 18 amino acids. The V gene's germline CDR1 is MGHRA and CDR2 YSYEKL. V lost 0 bases to trimming and J lost 2 bases; unmatched junction nucleotides: 9. The CDR3 spells CASSQEGSSGGHTDTQYF. DNA for the CDR3: TGCGCCAGCAGCCAAGAAGGGAGTAGCGGGGGACACACAGATACGCAGTATTTT.

This clonotype was seen more than once but under ten times. The chain's CDR3 is CSAKRGNSYEQYF. The DNA for the CDR3 is TGCAGTGCTAAGCGGGGTAACTCCTACGAGCAGTACTTC. The chain combines TRBV20-1 with TRBJ2-7; TRBD2 agrees at 7 bases. The CDR3 loop spans 13 amino acids. V was clipped by 4 bases and J by 0 bases; unmatched bases: 3. Germline loops: CDR1 DFQATT, CDR2 SNEGSKA (reference sequence).

V is TRBV18 and J is TRBJ1-6; unclear D gene. Germline V gives CDR1 KGHSH, CDR2 LQKENI. V shed 2 bases and J shed 7 bases, with 6 bases lying between them. This CDR3 spans 13 amino acids. The CDR3 region is CASSPSRNSPLHF. CDR3 nucleotides: TGTGCCAGCTCACCATCGAGAAATTCACCCCTCCACTTT.

V usage is TRBV2 and J usage is TRBJ1-5; D gene ambiguous. There are 15 residues in the CDR3. Germline V lookup: CDR1 SNHLY, CDR2 FYNNEI. Trimming took 3 bases from V and 1 from J, leaving 10 bases between them. The CDR3 reads CASSDSGLSNQPQHF. For the CDR3, the DNA is TGTGCCAGCAGTGACTCGGGTCTAAGCAATCAGCCCCAGCATTTT.

This chain joins TRBV12-3 or TRBV12-4 and TRBJ1-4; possibly TRBD1 for D (6 bases). The CDR3 spans 13 residues. Trimming took 9 bases from V and 4 from J, leaving 12 bases between them. Here the CDR3 reads CASRGQLNEKLFF. DNA for the CDR3: TGTGCCAGTCGGGGGCAGCTTAATGAAAAACTGTTTTTT.